In its sample, the clone carrying this T cell receptor beta chain was seen a few times. The antigen is unknown. V shed 3 bases and J 2 bases; nucleotides not matched to a gene: 1. The germline V gene has CDR1 ENHRY and CDR2 SYGVKD. This CDR3 has 14 residues. The entry originates in a study of CD8+ T cells in alopecia areata. Study results and limitations: Lesional scalp displayed greater clonality than normal scalp, most notably in alopecia totalis/universalis.

Reverse transcription of extracted RNA yielded cDNA, which provided the sequencing template. Libraries were prepared by immunoSEQ multiplex PCR; TCRdb keeps only in-frame clonotypes and omits some of them. Here the sample spans approximately 120,000 clones, 47% being singletons. CD4+ and CD8+ T cells were sorted from PBMCs. The TCR sequence derives from a human donor with alopecia areata. V gene TRBV10-3 combines with J gene TRBJ2-1; 7 bases are shared with TRBD1. The sequencing input was NKG2D-low CD8+ T cells sorted from blood. CDR3 DNA: TGTGCCATCAGTGATGGGACAGCCTACAATGAGCAGTTCTTC. This gives the protein CAISDGTAYNEQFF.